This T cell receptor (beta chain) was sequenced for a study of spatial heterogeneity in lung cancer. With respect to this clonotype: A junction boundary mismatches the germline segment, possibly from a read error.

Germline CDR1 reads SSHAT; CDR2 reads FNYEAQ (reference sequence). This CDR3 comprises 18 residues. Time point indicated: sample taken at primary tumor resection. TCRdb itself ran the 5' RACE reads through MiXCR, one entry per CDR3 protein. In the table there are 85,000 to 100,000 distinct CDR3 sequences, roughly 12% of which are singletons. The clonotype was recovered from a male donor with early-stage non-small cell lung cancer. The chain is built from TRBV7-7 and TRBJ2-2; a weak D match, TRBD1 (5 bases). Specimen: PBMCs, collected at surgery. This chain's CDR3 is CASSLGVPGEVLTGELFF. The DNA for the CDR3 is TGTGCTAGCAGCTTAGGGGTACCTGGAGAGGTTCTAACCGGGGAGCTGTTTTTT.